The clone carrying this T cell receptor beta chain was detected a few times. V dropped 4 bases and J dropped 0 bases, with 13 bases sitting between them. The CDR3 is 17 residues long. Germline CDR1 reads SGHVS; CDR2 reads FNYEAQ. Constant-segment primers and 5'RACE yielded cDNA libraries for TCR alpha and TCR beta, each carrying sample barcodes and UMIs. TCRdb reprocessed the 5' RACE reads via MiXCR and lists one record per CDR3 protein. The sample contains about 13,000 distinct CDR3 sequences, about 16% of which appear only once. The sample is drawn from a study of T-cell memory formation after mild COVID-19.

The V gene is TRBV7-6, the J gene TRBJ1-6; the D gene is possibly TRBD1 (5 bases). The sequencing sample was made of PBMCs or a T cell subset sorted from them (not recorded which). This TCR came from a man younger than 30 who had mild COVID-19 (a few samples of this study predate the infection). Cell type and time point are not known. CDR3 sequence: CASSWGRQSSYNSPLHF. CDR3 DNA sequence: TGTGCCAGCAGCTGGGGCAGGCAGAGCTCCTATAATTCACCCCTCCACTTT.